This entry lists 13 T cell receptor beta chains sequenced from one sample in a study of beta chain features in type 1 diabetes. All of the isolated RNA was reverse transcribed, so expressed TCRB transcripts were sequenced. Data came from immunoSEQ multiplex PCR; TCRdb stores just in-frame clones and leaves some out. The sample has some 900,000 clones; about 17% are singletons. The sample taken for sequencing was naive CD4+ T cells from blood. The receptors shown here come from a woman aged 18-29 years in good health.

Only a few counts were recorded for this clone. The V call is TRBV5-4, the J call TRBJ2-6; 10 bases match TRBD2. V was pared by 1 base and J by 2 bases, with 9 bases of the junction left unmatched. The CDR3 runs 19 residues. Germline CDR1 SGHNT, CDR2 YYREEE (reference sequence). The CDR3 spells CASSLTGLAGEPGANVLTF. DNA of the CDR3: TGTGCCAGCAGCTTGACGGGGCTAGCGGGGGAGCCTGGGGCCAACGTCCTGACTTTC.

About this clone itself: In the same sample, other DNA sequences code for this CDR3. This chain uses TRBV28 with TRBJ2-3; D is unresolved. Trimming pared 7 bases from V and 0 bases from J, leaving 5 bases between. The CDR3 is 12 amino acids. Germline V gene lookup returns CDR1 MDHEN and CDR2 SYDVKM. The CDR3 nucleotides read TGTGCCAGCACAGACAGCACAGATACGCAGTATTTT. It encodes CASTDSTDTQYF.

The CDR3 DNA is TGTGCCAGTAGTATAAGTGGCGGAGTCACCTACGAGCAGTACTTC. Its protein product is CASSISGGVTYEQYF. The rearrangement links TRBV19 to TRBJ2-7; D not resolved. Trimming removed 2 bases from V and 2 bases from J, with 13 bases in between. This CDR3 has 15 amino acids. Germline loops: CDR1 LNHDA, CDR2 SQIVND (reference sequence).

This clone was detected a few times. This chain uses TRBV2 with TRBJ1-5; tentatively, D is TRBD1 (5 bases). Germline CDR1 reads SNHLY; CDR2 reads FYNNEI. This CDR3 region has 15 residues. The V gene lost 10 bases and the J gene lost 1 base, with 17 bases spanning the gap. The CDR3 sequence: CATQGTGSSNQPQHF. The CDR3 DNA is TGTGCCACCCAGGGAACGGGGTCCAGCAATCAGCCCCAGCATTTT.

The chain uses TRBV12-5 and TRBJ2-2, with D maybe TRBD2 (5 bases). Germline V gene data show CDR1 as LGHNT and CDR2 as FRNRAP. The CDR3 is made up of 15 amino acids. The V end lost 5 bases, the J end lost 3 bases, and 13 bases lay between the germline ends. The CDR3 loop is CASGAPGTYTGELFF. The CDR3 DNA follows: TGTGCTAGTGGTGCGCCGGGAACCTACACCGGGGAGCTGTTTTTT.

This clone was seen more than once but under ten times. The CDR3 bases are TGTGCCAGCAGTGAACACTACGAGCAGTACTTC. This codes for CASSEHYEQYF. The J gene is TRBJ2-7, the V gene TRBV2; D remains ambiguous. V lost 2 bases to trimming and J lost 3 bases, with 2 bases between them. Germline CDR1 SNHLY, CDR2 FYNNEI. The CDR3 is 11 residues long.

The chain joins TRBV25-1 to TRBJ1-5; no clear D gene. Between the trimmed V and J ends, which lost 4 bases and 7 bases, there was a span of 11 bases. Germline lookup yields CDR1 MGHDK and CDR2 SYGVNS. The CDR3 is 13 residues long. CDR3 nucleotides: TGTGCCAGCAGTGGGATCAAAGACCAGCCCCAGCATTTT. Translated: CASSGIKDQPQHF.

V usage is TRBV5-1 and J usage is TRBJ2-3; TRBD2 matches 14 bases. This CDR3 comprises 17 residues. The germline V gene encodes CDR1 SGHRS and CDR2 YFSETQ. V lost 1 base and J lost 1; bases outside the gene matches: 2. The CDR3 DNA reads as TGCGCCAGCAGCTTGACGACTAGCGGGAGGGGCACAGATACGCAGTATTTT. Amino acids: CASSLTTSGRGTDTQYF.

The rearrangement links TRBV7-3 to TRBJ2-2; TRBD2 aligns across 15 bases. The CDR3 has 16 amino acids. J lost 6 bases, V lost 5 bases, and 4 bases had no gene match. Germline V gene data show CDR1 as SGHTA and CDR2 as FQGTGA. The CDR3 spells CASSLWTSGRAGELFF. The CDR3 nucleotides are TGTGCCAGCAGCCTCTGGACTAGCGGGAGGGCCGGGGAGCTGTTTTTT.

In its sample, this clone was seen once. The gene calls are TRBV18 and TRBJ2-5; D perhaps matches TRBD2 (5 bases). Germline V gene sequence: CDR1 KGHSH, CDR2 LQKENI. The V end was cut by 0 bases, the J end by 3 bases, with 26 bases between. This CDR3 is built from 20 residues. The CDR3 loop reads CASSPPRLLVRAESEETQYF. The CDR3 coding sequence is TGTGCCAGCTCACCACCGCGACTACTGGTCAGAGCGGAGTCGGAAGAGACCCAGTACTTC.

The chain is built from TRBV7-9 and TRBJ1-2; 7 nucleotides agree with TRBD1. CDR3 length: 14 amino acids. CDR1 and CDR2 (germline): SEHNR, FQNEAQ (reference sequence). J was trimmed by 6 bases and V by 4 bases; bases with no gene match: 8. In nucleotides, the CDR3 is TGTGCCAGCAGCTCAGCTTGGACAGGAGATGGCTACACCTTC. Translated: CASSSAWTGDGYTF.

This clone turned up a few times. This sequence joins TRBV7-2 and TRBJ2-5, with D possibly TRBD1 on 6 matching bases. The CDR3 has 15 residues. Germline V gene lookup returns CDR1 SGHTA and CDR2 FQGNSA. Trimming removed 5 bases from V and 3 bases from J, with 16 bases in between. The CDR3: CASSLNRDTKETQYF. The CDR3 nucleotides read TGTGCCAGCAGCCTAAACCGGGACACAAAAGAGACCCAGTACTTC.

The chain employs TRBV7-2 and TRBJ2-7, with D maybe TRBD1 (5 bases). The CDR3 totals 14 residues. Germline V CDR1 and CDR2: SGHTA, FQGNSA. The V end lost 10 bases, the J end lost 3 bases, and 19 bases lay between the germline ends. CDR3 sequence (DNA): TGTGCCAACCCCCGACGGGCAGGGCGCTACGAGCAGTACTTC. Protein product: CANPRRAGRYEQYF.